This T cell receptor beta chain derives from a study of control samples from healthy donors and cancer patients. Repertoires were generated with immunoSEQ multiplex PCR, while TCRdb's copy carries only in-frame clones and drops some. The table has about 51,000 clones, under 90% seen once. Germline values: CDR1 SGHTS, CDR2 YDEGEE. The CDR3 extends over 13 amino acids. Between the trimmed V and J ends, which lost 4 bases and 1 base, there was a span of 8 bases. Sequencing was carried out using blood. The source of this sequence is a man between 65 and 85 years old in good health. V gene TRBV5-8 combines with J gene TRBJ2-5, with no clear D. CDR3 protein: CASSLDSQETQYF. In DNA, the CDR3 is TGTGCCAGCAGCCTAGACTCCCAAGAGACCCAGTACTTC.